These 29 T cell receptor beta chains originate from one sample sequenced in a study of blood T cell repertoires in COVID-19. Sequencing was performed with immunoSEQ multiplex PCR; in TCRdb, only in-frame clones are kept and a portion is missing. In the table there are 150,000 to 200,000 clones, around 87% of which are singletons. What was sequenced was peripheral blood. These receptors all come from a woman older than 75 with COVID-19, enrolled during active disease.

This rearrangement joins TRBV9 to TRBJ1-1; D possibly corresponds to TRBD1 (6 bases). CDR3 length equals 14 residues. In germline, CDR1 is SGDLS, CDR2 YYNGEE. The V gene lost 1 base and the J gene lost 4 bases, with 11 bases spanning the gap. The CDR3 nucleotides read TGTGCCAGCAGCGTAAAGGGGGGGACCACTGAAGCTTTCTTT. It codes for CASSVKGGTTEAFF.

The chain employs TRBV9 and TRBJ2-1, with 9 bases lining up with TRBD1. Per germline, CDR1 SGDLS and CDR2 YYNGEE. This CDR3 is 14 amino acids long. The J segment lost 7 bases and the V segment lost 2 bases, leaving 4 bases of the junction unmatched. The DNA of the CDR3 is TGTGCCAGCAGCGTGGGACAGGGTTTGAATGAGCAGTTCTTC. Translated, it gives CASSVGQGLNEQFF.

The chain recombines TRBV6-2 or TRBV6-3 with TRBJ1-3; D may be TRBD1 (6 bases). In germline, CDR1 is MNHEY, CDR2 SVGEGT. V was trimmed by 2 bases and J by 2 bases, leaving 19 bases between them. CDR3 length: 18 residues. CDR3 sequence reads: CASSYGTAGARPGNTIYF. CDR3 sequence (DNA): TGTGCCAGCAGTTACGGGACGGCAGGGGCGCGCCCTGGAAACACCATATATTTT.

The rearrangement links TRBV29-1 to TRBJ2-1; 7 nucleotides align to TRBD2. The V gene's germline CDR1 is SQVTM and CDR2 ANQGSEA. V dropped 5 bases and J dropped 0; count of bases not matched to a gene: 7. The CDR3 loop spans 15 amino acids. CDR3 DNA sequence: TGCAGCGTTTTCGTACTAGCGCTCTCCTACAATGAGCAGTTCTTC. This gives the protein CSVFVLALSYNEQFF.

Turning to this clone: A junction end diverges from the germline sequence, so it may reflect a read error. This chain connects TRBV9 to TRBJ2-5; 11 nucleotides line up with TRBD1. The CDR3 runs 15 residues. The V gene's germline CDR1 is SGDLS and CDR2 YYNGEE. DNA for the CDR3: TGTGCCAGCAGCCGGGACAGGGGGTACCAAGGGACCCAGTACTTC. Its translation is CASSRDRGYQGTQYF.

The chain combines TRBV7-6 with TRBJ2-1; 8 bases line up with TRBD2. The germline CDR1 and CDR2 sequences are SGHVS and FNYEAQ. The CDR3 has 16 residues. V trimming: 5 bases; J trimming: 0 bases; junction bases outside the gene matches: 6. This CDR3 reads CASSETGTSSYNEQFF. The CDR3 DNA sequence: TGTGCCAGCAGCGAAACCGGGACTAGCTCCTACAATGAGCAGTTCTTC.

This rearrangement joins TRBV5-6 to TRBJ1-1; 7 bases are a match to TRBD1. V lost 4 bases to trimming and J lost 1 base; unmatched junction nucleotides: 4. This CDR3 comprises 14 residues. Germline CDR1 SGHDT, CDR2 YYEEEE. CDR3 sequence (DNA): TGTGCCAGCAGCCCAGACAGGGCGAACACTGAAGCTTTCTTT. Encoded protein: CASSPDRANTEAFF.

The CDR3 nucleotides are TGTGCCAGCGAGGGACACCCGAGCTCCTACGAGCAGTACTTC. Translated: CASEGHPSSYEQYF. The rearrangement links TRBV13 to TRBJ2-7; tentative D call: TRBD1 (6 bases). The ends were cut back, 8 bases at V and 0 bases at J, with 14 bases in the middle. This CDR3 has 14 residues. Germline CDR1 is PRHDT and CDR2 is FYEKMQ (reference sequence).

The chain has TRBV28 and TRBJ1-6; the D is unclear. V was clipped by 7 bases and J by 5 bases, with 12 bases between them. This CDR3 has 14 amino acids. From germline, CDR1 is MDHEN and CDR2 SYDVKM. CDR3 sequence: CASKRKRDNSPLHF. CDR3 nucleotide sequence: TGTGCCAGCAAGAGGAAGAGAGATAATTCACCCCTCCACTTT.

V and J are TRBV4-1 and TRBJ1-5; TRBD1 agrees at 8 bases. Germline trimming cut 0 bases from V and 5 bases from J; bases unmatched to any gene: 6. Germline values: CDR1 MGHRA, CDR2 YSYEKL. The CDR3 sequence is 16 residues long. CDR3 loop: CASSQDGGQAYQPQHF. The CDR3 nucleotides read TGCGCCAGCAGCCAAGATGGGGGACAGGCGTATCAGCCCCAGCATTTT.

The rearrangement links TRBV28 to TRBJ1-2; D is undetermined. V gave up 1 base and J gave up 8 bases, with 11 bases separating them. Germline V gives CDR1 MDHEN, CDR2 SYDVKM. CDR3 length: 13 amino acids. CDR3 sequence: CASSLFQVDGYTF. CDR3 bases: TGTGCCAGCAGTTTATTTCAGGTAGACGGCTACACCTTC.

This CDR3 reads CASSPLRGPGTEAFF. CDR3 nucleotides: TGTGCCAGCAGTCCACTCAGGGGGCCCGGCACTGAAGCTTTCTTT. The genes are TRBV6-2 or TRBV6-3 and TRBJ1-1; TRBD1 agrees at 8 bases. From germline, CDR1 is MNHEY and CDR2 SVGEGT. The CDR3 is 15 residues long. V was pared by 5 bases and J by 4 bases, with 9 bases of the junction left unmatched.

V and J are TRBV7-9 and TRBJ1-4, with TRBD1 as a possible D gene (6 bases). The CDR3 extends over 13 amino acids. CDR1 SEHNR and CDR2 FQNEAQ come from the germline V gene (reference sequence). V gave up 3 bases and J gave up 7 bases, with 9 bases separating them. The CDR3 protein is CASSLAGAEKLFF. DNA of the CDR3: TGTGCCAGCAGCTTGGCAGGGGCTGAAAAACTGTTTTTT.

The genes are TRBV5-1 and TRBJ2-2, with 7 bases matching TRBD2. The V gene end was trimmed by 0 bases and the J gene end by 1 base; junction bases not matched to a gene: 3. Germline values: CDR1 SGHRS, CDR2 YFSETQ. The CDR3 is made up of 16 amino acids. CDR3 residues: CASSLAPSGNTGELFF. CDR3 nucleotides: TGCGCCAGCAGCTTGGCCCCTAGCGGGAACACCGGGGAGCTGTTTTTT.

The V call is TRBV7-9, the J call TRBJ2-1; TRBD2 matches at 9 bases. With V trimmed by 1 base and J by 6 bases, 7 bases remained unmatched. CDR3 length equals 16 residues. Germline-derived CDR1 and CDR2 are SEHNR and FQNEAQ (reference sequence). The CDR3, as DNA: TGTGCCAGCAGCTTAGGGAGTAGCGGGAGAGGCAATGAGCAGTTCTTC. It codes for CASSLGSSGRGNEQFF.

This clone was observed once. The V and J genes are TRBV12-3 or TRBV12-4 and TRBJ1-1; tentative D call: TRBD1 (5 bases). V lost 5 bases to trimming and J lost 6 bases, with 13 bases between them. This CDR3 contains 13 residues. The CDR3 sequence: CASSLAGDAEAFF. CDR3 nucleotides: TGTGCCAGCAGTCTGGCGGGGGACGCTGAAGCTTTCTTT.

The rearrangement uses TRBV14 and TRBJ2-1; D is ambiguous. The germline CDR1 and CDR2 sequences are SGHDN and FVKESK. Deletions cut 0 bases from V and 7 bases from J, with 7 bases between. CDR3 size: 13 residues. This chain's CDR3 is CASSQEAVNEQFF. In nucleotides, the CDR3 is TGTGCCAGCAGCCAAGAAGCCGTGAATGAGCAGTTCTTC.

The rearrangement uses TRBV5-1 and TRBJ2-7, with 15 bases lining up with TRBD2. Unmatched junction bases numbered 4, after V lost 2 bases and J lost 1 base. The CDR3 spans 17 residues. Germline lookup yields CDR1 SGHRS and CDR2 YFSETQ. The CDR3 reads CASSFGLAGGLSYEQYF. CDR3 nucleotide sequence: TGCGCCAGCAGCTTCGGACTAGCGGGAGGGCTTTCCTACGAGCAGTACTTC.

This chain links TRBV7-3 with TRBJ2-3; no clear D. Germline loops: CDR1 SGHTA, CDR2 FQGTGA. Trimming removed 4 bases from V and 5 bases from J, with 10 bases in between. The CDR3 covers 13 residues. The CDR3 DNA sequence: TGTGCCAGCAGCTACTCGTCCAAAGATACGCAGTATTTT. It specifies CASSYSSKDTQYF.

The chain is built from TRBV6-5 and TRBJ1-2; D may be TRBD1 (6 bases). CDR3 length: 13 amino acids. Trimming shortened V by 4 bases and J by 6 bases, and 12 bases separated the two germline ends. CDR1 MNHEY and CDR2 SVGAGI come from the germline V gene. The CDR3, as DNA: TGTGCCAGCAGTTTCAGGGGTATCGATGGCTACACCTTC. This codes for CASSFRGIDGYTF.

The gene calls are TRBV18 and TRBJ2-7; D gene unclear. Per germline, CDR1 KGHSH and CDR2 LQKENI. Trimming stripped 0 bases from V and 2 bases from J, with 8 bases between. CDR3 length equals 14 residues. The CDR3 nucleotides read TGTGCCAGCTCACCACCAACTATTACCTACGAGCAGTACTTC. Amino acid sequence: CASSPPTITYEQYF.

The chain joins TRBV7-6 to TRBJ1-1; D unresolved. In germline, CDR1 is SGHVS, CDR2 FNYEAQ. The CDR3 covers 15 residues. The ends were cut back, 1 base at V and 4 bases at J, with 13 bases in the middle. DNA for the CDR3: TGTGCCAGCAGCTTAGGGAATGGGTGGGCCACTGAAGCTTTCTTT. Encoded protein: CASSLGNGWATEAFF.

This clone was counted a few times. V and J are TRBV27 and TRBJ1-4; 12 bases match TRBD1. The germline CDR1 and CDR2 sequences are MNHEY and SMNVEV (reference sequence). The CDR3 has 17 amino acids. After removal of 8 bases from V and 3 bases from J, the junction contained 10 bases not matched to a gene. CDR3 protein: CASCGTGGFMSNEKLFF. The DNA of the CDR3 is TGTGCCAGCTGCGGGACAGGGGGCTTTATGTCTAATGAAAAACTGTTTTTT.

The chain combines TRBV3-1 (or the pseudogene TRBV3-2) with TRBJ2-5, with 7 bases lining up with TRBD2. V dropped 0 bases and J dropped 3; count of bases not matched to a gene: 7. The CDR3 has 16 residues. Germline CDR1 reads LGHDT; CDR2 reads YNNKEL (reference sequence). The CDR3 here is CASSQDSSGVKETQYF. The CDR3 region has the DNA TGTGCCAGCAGCCAAGACTCCAGCGGGGTTAAAGAGACCCAGTACTTC.

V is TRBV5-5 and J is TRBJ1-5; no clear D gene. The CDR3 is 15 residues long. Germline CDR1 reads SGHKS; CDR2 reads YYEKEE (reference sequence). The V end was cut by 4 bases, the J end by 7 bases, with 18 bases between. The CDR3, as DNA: TGTGCCAGCAGCCCTCTAGAGGGTGTCGGCCAGCCCCAGCATTTT. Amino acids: CASSPLEGVGQPQHF.

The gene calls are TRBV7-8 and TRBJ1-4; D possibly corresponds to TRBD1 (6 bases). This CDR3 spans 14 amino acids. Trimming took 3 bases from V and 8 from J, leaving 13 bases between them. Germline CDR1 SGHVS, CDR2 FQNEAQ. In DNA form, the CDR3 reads TGTGCCAGCAGCTTTGCAGGGGTTGAGGAAAAACTGTTTTTT. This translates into CASSFAGVEEKLFF. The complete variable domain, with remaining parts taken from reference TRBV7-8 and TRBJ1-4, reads GAGVSQSPRYKVAKRGQDVALRCDPISGHVSLFWYQQALGQGPEFLTYFQNEAQLDKSGLPSDRFFAERPEGSVSTLKIQRTQQEDSAVYLCASSFAGVEEKLFFGSGTQLSVL.

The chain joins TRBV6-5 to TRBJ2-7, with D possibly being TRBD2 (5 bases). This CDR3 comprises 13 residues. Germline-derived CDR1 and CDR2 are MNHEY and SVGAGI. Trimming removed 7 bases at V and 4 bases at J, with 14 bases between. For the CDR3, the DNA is TGTGCCAGCACCTCAACGCCGGGATACGAGCAGTACTTC. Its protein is CASTSTPGYEQYF.

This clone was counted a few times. The CDR3 reads CASRPPGSYGYTF. The CDR3 DNA sequence: TGTGCCAGCAGACCCCCAGGGTCCTATGGCTACACCTTC. The V call is TRBV12-3 or TRBV12-4, the J call TRBJ1-2; D is possibly TRBD1 (5 bases). Trimming left V 6 bases short and J 4 bases short, with 12 bases between. This CDR3 has 13 amino acids.

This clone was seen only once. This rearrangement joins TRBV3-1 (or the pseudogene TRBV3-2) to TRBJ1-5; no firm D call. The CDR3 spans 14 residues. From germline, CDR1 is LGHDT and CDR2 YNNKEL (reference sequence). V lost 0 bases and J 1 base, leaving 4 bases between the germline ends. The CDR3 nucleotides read TGTGCCAGCAGCCAAGATCTAAGCAATCAGCCCCAGCATTTT. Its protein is CASSQDLSNQPQHF.